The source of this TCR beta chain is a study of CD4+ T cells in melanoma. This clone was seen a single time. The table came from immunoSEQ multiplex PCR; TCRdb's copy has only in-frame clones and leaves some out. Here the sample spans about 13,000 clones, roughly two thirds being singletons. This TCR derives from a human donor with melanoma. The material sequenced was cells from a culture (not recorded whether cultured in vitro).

The CDR3 DNA follows: TGTGCCAGCAGCTTTGTACGGCAGGCTTCCTATGGCTACACCTTC. It is translated as CASSFVRQASYGYTF. The genes are TRBV12-1 and TRBJ1-2; the D call in the table, TRBD1, was not verified against the DNA. TRBV12-1 is a pseudogene segment. The CDR3 covers 15 residues.